This T cell receptor beta chain was obtained from a study of CD8 T cells in Susac syndrome. An amount of RNA that ranged from 0.5 to 1 ug was reverse transcribed with random hexamers. Each CDR3 protein is one row after TCRdb ran MiXCR on the immunoSEQ multiplex PCR reads. The table shows approximately 100,000 distinct CDR3 sequences, with about 93% occurring only once. TCR beta from blood CD8+ and CD4+ T cells was sequenced. The TEMRA cells underwent FACS enrichment, while the CD8+ and CD4+ T cells underwent negative isolation. The germline V gene has CDR1 SGHTS and CDR2 YDEGEE. The CDR3 runs 15 residues. V was trimmed by 3 bases and J by 0 bases, leaving 13 bases between them.

Specimen: CD4+ T cells from PBMCs. The rearrangement links TRBV5-8 to TRBJ2-7; D gene ambiguous. This receptor was obtained from a human donor in good health. The CDR3 DNA reads as TGTGCCAGCAGCTATCCGGGTTCACTCTCCTACGAGCAGTACTTC. Encoded protein: CASSYPGSLSYEQYF. Full variable domain (rest looked up from reference TRBV5-8 and TRBJ2-7): EAGVTQSPTHLIKTRGQQATLRCSPISGHTSVYWYQQALGLGLQFLLWYDEGEERNRGNFPPRFSGRQFPNYSSELNVNALELEDSALYLCASSYPGSLSYEQYFGPGTRLTVT.